The entry below gives a single TCR beta chain sequence along with its context. Its antigen is not identified. TCRdb keeps only in-frame clones here, not all; method: immunoSEQ multiplex PCR. Of under 60,000 clones listed, approximately 86% are singletons. With 5 bases removed from V and 3 bases from J, the gap between germline ends came to 17 bases. Germline CDR1 reads SGHKS; CDR2 reads YYEKEE (reference sequence). The CDR3 loop spans 15 amino acids. This record comes from a study of OX40 agonist ivuxolimab in advanced cancers. Study-wide background: Prior therapy, whether anti-PD-1, anti-PD-L1 or anti-CTLA-4, was allowed, and 30% to 40% had some. Whole-study findings and limits: There was clonal expansion of CD4+ and CD8+ blood T cells by week 6 at 0.1 to 3.0 mg/kg. In general, CD8+ T cells held more expanded clones than CD4+ did, on average.

The specimen comprised CD4+ or CD8+ T cells sorted from blood, sampled in a trial of the OX40 agonist ivuxolimab. This sequence joins TRBV5-5 and TRBJ2-5, with no clear D. This receptor was obtained from an adult with an advanced solid tumor such as melanoma, head and neck, liver or kidney cancer. CDR3 amino acids: CASSLRPQKEETQYF. The CDR3, as DNA: TGTGCCAGCAGTCTGCGGCCTCAGAAGGAAGAGACCCAGTACTTC.